Sequencing of this T cell receptor beta chain was carried out in a study of blood T cell repertoires in COVID-19. Germline lookup yields CDR1 SGHRS and CDR2 YFSETQ. The V segment lost 4 bases and the J segment 7 bases; nucleotides outside the gene matches: 9. CDR3 length: 15 residues. Data came from immunoSEQ multiplex PCR; TCRdb stores just in-frame clones and leaves some out. Of fewer than 150,000 clones in the sample, around 87% were seen once. The table lists this clone with a count of one. The chain carries TRBV5-1 and TRBJ1-4; 8 bases map to TRBD1. Sample: peripheral blood. This TCR was recovered from a woman in her fifties or sixties with acute or convalescent COVID-19. The CDR3 DNA sequence: TGCGCCAGCAGCGTCGGGCAGGGGGCTTTTGAAAAACTGTTTTTT. This codes for CASSVGQGAFEKLFF. Variable domain in full (rest from reference TRBV5-1 and TRBJ1-4): KAGVTQTPRYLIKTRGQQVTLSCSPISGHRSVSWYQQTPGQGLQFLFEYFSETQRNKGNFPGRFSGRQFSNSRSEMNVSTLELGDSALYLCASSVGQGAFEKLFFGSGTQLSVL.